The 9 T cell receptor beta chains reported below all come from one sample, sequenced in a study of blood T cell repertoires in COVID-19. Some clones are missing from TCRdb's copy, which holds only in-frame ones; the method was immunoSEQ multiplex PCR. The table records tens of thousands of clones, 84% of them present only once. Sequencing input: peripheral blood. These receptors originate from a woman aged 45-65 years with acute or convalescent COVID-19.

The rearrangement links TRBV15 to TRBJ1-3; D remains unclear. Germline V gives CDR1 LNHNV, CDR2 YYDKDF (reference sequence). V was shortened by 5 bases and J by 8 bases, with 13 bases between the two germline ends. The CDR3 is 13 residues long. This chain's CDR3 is CATSRDRGDTIYF. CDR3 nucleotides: TGTGCCACCAGCCGGGATCGGGGAGACACCATATATTTT.

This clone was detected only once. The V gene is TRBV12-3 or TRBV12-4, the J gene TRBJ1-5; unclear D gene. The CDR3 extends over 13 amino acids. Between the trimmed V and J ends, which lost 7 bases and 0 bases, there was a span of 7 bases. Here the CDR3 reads CASTLDSNQPQHF. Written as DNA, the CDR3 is TGTGCCAGCACGTTAGATAGCAATCAGCCCCAGCATTTT.

CDR3 coding DNA: TGTGCCAGCAGCTTCCTGGACAGGGGGAAGCATTCACCCCTCCACTTT. Protein sequence: CASSFLDRGKHSPLHF. V is TRBV11-2 and J is TRBJ1-6, with TRBD1 matching 10 bases. The CDR3 extends over 16 amino acids. From germline, CDR1 is SGHAT and CDR2 FQNNGV. V shed 3 bases, J shed 8 bases, and the junction held 7 bases outside the gene matches.

CDR3 residues: CASSVVGSPEAFF. CDR3 DNA sequence: TGTGCCAGCAGCGTAGTGGGGAGCCCTGAAGCTTTCTTT. V and J are TRBV9 and TRBJ1-1; D not resolved. Germline V gene sequence: CDR1 SGDLS, CDR2 YYNGEE. The CDR3 extends over 13 amino acids. V shed 0 bases and J shed 6 bases, with 9 bases lying between them.

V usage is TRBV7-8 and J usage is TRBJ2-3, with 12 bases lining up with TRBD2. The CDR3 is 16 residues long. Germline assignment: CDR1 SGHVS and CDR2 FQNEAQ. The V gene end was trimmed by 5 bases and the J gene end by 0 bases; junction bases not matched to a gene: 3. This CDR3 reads CASSPGTSGSTDTQYF. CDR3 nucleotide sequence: TGTGCCAGCAGCCCCGGGACTAGCGGGAGCACAGATACGCAGTATTTT.

The CDR3 DNA is TGTGCCAGCAGCCCCGGACACGCACAAGAGACCCAGTACTTC. Its translation is CASSPGHAQETQYF. The genes are TRBV9 and TRBJ2-5, with TRBD1 as a possible D gene (5 bases). Germline CDR1 is SGDLS and CDR2 is YYNGEE. The CDR3 is made up of 14 amino acids. V was pared by 4 bases and J by 2 bases, with 12 bases between.

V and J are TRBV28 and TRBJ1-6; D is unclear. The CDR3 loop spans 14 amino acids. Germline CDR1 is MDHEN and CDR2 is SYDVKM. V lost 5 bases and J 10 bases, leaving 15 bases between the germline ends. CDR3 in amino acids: CASSKLLEESPLHF. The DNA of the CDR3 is TGTGCCAGCAGTAAGTTGCTAGAGGAATCACCCCTCCACTTT.

CDR3 loop: CASSDHWADRGNEKLFF. The DNA for the CDR3 is TGTGCCAGCAGTGATCATTGGGCAGACAGGGGCAATGAAAAACTGTTTTTT. This rearrangement joins TRBV25-1 to TRBJ1-4, with 8 positions matching TRBD1. Germline loops: CDR1 MGHDK, CDR2 SYGVNS. The CDR3 has 17 residues. V gave up 3 bases and J gave up 5 bases; unmatched junction bases: 11.

The CDR3 region is CASSATGGSTGNTIYF. The CDR3 nucleotides read TGTGCCAGCAGCGCAACAGGGGGCTCCACTGGAAACACCATATATTTT. This chain links TRBV9 with TRBJ1-3, with 9 bases matching TRBD1. There are 16 residues in the CDR3. Losses at the gene ends were 3 bases for V and 2 bases for J; bases not matched to a gene: 6. Germline V gene data show CDR1 as SGDLS and CDR2 as YYNGEE.